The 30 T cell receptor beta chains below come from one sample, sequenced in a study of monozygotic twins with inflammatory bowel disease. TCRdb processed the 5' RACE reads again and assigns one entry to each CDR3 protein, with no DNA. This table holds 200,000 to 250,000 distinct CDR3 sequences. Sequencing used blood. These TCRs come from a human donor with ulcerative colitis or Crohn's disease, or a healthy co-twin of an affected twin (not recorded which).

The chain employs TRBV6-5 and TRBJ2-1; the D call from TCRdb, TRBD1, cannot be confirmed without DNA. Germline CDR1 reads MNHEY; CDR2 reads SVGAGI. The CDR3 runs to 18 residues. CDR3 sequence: CASSHSPWGVGVVNEQFF.

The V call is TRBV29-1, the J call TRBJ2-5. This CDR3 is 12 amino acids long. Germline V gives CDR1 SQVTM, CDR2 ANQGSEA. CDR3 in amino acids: CSVGWGQETQYF. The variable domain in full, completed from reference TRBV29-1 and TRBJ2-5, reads SAVISQKPSRDICQRGTSLTIQCQVDSQVTMMFWYRQQPGQSLTLIATANQGSEATYESGFVIDKFPISRPNLTFSTLTVSNMSPEDSSIYLCSVGWGQETQYFGPGTRLLVL.

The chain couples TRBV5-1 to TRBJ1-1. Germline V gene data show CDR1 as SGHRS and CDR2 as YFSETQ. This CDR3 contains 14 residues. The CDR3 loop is CASSLGDLGTEAFF.

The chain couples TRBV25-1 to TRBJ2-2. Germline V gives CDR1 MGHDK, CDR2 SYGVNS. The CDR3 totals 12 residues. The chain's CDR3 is CASGIGTGELFF.

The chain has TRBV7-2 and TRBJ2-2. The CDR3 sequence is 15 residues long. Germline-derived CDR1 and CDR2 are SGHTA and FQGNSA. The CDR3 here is CASSLVELAAGELFF.

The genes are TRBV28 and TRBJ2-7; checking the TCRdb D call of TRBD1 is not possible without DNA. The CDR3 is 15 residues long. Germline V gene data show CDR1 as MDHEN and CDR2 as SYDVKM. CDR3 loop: CASSLPGVSSYEQYF.

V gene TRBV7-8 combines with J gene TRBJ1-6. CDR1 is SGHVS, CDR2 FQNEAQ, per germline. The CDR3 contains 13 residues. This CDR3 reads CASSADSSAPLHF.

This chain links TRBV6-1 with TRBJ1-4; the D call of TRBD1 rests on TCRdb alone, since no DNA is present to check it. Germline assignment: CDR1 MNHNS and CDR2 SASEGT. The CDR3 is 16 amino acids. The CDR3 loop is CASSDLGTARNEKLFF.

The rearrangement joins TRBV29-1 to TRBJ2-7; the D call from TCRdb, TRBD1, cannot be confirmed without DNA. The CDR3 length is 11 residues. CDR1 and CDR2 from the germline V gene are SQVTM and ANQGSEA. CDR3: CSVAGAGEQYF.

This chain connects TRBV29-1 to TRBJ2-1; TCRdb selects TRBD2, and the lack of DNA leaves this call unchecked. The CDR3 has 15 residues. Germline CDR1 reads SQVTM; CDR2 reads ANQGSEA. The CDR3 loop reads CSVEGTSQPRNEQFF.

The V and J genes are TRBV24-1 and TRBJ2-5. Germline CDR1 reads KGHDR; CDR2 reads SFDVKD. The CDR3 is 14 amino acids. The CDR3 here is CATSPLGSEETQYF.

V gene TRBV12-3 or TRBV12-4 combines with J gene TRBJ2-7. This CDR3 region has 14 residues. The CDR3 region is CASSLAGSRNEQYF.

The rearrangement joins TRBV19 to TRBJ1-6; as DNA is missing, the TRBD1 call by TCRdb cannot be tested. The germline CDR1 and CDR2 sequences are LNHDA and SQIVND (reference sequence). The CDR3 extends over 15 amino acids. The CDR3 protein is CASTSSDTYNSPLHF.

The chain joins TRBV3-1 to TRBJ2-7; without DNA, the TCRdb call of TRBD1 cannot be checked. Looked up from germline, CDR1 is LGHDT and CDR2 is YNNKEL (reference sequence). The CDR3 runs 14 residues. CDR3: CASSPRTGSGEQYF.

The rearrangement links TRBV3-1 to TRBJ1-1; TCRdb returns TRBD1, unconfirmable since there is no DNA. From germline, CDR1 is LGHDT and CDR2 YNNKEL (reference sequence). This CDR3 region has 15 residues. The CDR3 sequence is CASSQDSGAIGEAFF. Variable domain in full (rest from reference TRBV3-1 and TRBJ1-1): DTAVSQTPKYLVTQMGNDKSIKCEQNLGHDTMYWYKQDSKKFLKIMFSYNNKELIINETVPNRFSPKSPDKAHLNLHINSLELGDSAVYFCASSQDSGAIGEAFFGQGTRLTVV.

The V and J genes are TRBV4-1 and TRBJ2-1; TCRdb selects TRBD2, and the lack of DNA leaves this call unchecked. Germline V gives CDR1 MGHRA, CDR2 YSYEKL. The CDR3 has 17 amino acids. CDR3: CASSQVRTSGSGNEQFF.

This CDR3 is CASSREVAGELFF. The V and J genes are TRBV7-3 and TRBJ2-2. The CDR3 has 13 amino acids. Per the germline V gene, CDR1 is SGHTA and CDR2 is FQGTGA.

CDR3 in amino acids: CSAKGQGDPDTQYF. V gene TRBV20-1 combines with J gene TRBJ2-3; the TCRdb D gene call, TRBD1, has no DNA to confirm it. Germline values: CDR1 DFQATT, CDR2 SNEGSKA (reference sequence). The CDR3 sequence is 14 residues long.

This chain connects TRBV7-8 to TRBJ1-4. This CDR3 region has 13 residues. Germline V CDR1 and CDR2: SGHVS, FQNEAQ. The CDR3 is CASSPTWNEKLFF.

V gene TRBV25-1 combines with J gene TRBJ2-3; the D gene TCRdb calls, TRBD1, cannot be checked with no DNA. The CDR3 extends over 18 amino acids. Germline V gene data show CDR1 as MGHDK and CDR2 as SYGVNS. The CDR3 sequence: CASSELSPRDSYTDTQYF.

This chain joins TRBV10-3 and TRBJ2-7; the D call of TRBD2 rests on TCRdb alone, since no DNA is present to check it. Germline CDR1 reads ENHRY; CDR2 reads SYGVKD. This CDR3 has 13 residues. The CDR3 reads CAISVGGPYEQYF.

The CDR3 sequence is CSARWDSYEQYF. V and J are TRBV20-1 and TRBJ2-7. The CDR3 extends over 12 amino acids. CDR1 DFQATT and CDR2 SNEGSKA come from the germline V gene (reference sequence).

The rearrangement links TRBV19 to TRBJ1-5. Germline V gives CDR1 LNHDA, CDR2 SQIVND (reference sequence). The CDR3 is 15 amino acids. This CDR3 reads CASKEQGPSNQPQHF.

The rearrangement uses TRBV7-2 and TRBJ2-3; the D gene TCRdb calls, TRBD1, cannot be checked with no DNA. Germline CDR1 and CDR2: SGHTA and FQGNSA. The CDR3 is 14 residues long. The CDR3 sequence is CASSWGGRTDTQYF.

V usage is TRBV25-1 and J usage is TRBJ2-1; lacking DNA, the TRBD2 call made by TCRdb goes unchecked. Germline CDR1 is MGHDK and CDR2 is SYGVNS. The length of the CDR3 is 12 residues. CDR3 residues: CASTSGHNEQFF. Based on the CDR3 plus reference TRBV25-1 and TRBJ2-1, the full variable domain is EADIYQTPRYLVIGTGKKITLECSQTMGHDKMYWYQQDPGMELHLIHYSYGVNSTEKGDLSSESTVSRIRTEHFPLTLESARPSHTSQYLCASTSGHNEQFFGPGTRLTVL.

The CDR3 is CASSFSVDSSYEQYF. The J gene is TRBJ2-7, the V gene TRBV5-1. The CDR3 runs 15 residues. Germline V gene sequence: CDR1 SGHRS, CDR2 YFSETQ.

CDR3: CASSPWDLNEQFF. The chain joins TRBV19 to TRBJ2-1; TCRdb's D call of TRBD2 is untestable without DNA. The CDR3 is 13 residues long. CDR1 is LNHDA and CDR2 is SQIVND in the germline V gene (reference sequence).

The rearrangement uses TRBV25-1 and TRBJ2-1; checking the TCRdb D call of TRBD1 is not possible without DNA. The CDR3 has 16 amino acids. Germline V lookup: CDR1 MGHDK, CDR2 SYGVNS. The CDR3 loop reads CASSPNAGRVDNEQFF.

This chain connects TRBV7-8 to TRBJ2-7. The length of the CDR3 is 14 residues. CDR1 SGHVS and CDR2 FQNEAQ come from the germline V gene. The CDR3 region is CASSLVTKTYEQYF.

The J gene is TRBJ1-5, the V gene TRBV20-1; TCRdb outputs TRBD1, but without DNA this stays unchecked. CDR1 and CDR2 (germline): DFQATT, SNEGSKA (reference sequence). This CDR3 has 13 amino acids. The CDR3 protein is CSARRTGDRPQHF.